The 2 T cell receptor beta chains reported below all come from one sample, sequenced in a study of identical twins (dated by TCRdb to about 2016). The library was generated by 5' RACE. The sample was run on an Illumina HiSeq 2000. TCRdb trimmed the raw reads at Q25, called clones with MiXCR and kept productive beta chains. Every CDR3 protein is listed once, alongside the most common genes and DNA of its rows. The sample contains approximately 220,000 distinct CDR3 sequences, under 10% of them found a single time. The biggest ten clones account for around 2.1% of the sample. The data also belong to a second study, concerning yellow fever vaccine responses in identical twins.

The sequenced material came from memory (CD45RO+) T cells sorted from blood. The cell subset or site label corresponds to: CD45RO+ enriched T cells. These TCRs come from a woman aged 18-29 years in good health.

This chain links TRBV12-5 with TRBJ2-2; 11 nucleotides line up with TRBD1. Losses at the gene ends were 5 bases for V and 5 bases for J; bases not matched to a gene: 4. CDR3 size: 15 residues. Per germline, CDR1 LGHNT and CDR2 FRNRAP. CDR3 DNA sequence: TGTGCTAGTGGTCCCGGGACAGGGGGAACCGGGGAGCTGTTTTTT. Translation gives CASGPGTGGTGELFF.

There are a few counts of this clonotype. The J gene is TRBJ1-2, the V gene TRBV20-1, with 7 bases fitting TRBD1. The germline V gene has CDR1 DFQATT and CDR2 SNEGSKA (reference sequence). This CDR3 is built from 16 residues. V was clipped by 4 bases and J by 4 bases; unmatched bases: 15. The CDR3 DNA follows: TGCAGTGCTACACTCCCGGACAGGCCACATACCTATGGCTACACCTTC. Amino acids: CSATLPDRPHTYGYTF.